There are a few counts of the clone carrying this TCR beta chain. Its antigen is currently unknown. Distinct nucleotide sequences in the sample also encode this CDR3. The sample originates from a study of lymphopenia after photon versus proton radiotherapy. Study results and limitations: Better survival with proton therapy was suggested as possible, not demonstrated. Under photons, naive T cells and diversity fell while effector/memory populations rose. After lymphocyte nadir, photon-treated repertoires showed oligoclonal expansion, especially CD8+ Temra. Larger post-nadir TCR diversity loss correlated inversely with survival in deceased patients.

Trimming took 0 bases from V and 0 from J, leaving 4 bases between them. The CDR3 runs to 14 residues. Germline V gives CDR1 SGHRS, CDR2 YFSETQ. Assay: immunoSEQ multiplex PCR; the TCRdb copy retains only in-frame clones and omits some. The sample has 150,000 or so clones; 80% to 90% are singletons. The sequence was obtained from a man in his fifties with gastric cancer. This chain connects TRBV5-1 to TRBJ1-3; D uncertain. This specimen consisted of peripheral blood, obtained from a patient treated with photon-based radiotherapy. The CDR3 sequence is CASSLGGSGNTIYF. CDR3 bases: TGCGCCAGCAGCTTGGGGGGCTCTGGAAACACCATATATTTT.